This passage covers 32 T cell receptor beta chains from one sample sequenced in a study of T cells after yellow fever vaccination. Via MiXCR, TCRdb re-called the 5' RACE reads, giving one row per CDR3 protein. The table includes 450,000 to 650,000 distinct CDR3 sequences, roughly 13% detected once. This specimen consisted of PBMCs, obtained on the day of the yellow fever booster vaccination. The receptors were gathered from a man younger than 40 who received the YFV17D yellow fever vaccine.

V gene TRBV5-1 combines with J gene TRBJ2-3; D possibly uses TRBD1 or TRBD2 (5 bases each). Trimming cost V 4 bases and J 3 bases, with 15 bases left between them. Per germline, CDR1 SGHRS and CDR2 YFSETQ. This CDR3 has 15 residues. This chain's CDR3 is CASSPQRDLTDTQYF. The CDR3 DNA sequence: TGCGCCAGCAGCCCTCAACGGGACCTGACAGATACGCAGTATTTT.

This clonotype was detected a few times. Here the CDR3 reads CASSARPGQGVYEQYF. DNA of the CDR3: TGTGCCAGCAGTGCGAGACCGGGACAGGGGGTCTACGAGCAGTACTTC. The chain couples TRBV25-1 to TRBJ2-7; 11 nucleotides agree with TRBD1. The CDR3 contains 16 residues. From germline, CDR1 is MGHDK and CDR2 SYGVNS. Losses at the gene ends were 4 bases for V and 3 bases for J; bases not matched to a gene: 8.

CDR3 DNA: TGCGCCCGCGTGGGACAGGCAGACAATGAGCAGTTCTTC. Its protein product is CARVGQADNEQFF. This chain uses TRBV23-1 with TRBJ2-1; TRBD1 aligns across 8 bases. TRBV23-1 is noted as an ORF with a role that remains uncertain. The length of the CDR3 is 13 residues. V shed 11 bases and J 5 bases; nucleotides not matched to a gene: 8.

V usage is TRBV7-2 and J usage is TRBJ1-6, with D unresolved. The CDR3 is 15 residues long. The germline gives CDR1 SGHTA, CDR2 FQGNSA. Between the trimmed V and J ends, which lost 1 base and 5 bases, there was a span of 9 bases. CDR3 region: CASSLVLGNNSPLHF. The CDR3 coding sequence is TGTGCCAGCAGCTTAGTTTTGGGGAATAATTCACCCCTCCACTTT.

The chain is built from TRBV24-1 and TRBJ2-3; unclear D gene. CDR3 length equals 12 residues. Trimming took off 3 bases at V and 4 bases at J, with 4 bases between the two ends. CDR1 is KGHDR and CDR2 is SFDVKD in the germline V gene. CDR3 DNA sequence: TGTGCCACCAGTGATGACCCAGATACGCAGTATTTT. This gives the protein CATSDDPDTQYF.

V is TRBV12-3 or TRBV12-4 and J is TRBJ1-5; D gene unclear. Trimming cost V 6 bases and J 5 bases, with 17 bases left between them. This CDR3 comprises 15 residues. The CDR3 nucleotides read TGTGCCAGCAGCATCCAAGTCGGACTCCATCAGCCCCAGCATTTT. It codes for CASSIQVGLHQPQHF.

This clonotype has only a few counts. The chain has TRBV5-4 and TRBJ2-3, with 8 bases aligning to TRBD2. There are 15 residues in the CDR3. Per the germline V gene, CDR1 is SGHNT and CDR2 is YYREEE (reference sequence). The V and J ends lost 5 bases and 3 bases, in that order; junction bases with no gene match: 8. The CDR3: CASSSGTRGTDTQYF. DNA of the CDR3: TGTGCCAGCAGTTCCGGGACTAGGGGTACAGATACGCAGTATTTT.

The genes are TRBV20-1 and TRBJ2-5; 7 bases fit TRBD1. The germline CDR1 and CDR2 sequences are DFQATT and SNEGSKA (reference sequence). J lost 3 bases, V lost 5 bases, and 6 bases had no gene match. This CDR3 has 13 residues. The CDR3: CSAQDRNEETQYF. The DNA of the CDR3 is TGCAGTGCTCAGGACAGGAACGAAGAGACCCAGTACTTC.

The chain joins TRBV20-1 to TRBJ1-1; possibly TRBD1 for D (6 bases). In germline, CDR1 is DFQATT, CDR2 SNEGSKA (reference sequence). V dropped 3 bases and J dropped 2 bases, with 13 bases sitting between them. The CDR3 loop spans 14 amino acids. CDR3 region: CSASLPGVNTEAFF. The CDR3 DNA reads as TGCAGTGCTAGCTTACCAGGGGTTAACACTGAAGCTTTCTTT.

This clonotype was counted many times. The chain employs TRBV9 and TRBJ2-5; no reliable D call. The CDR3 runs 15 residues. V was pared by 0 bases and J by 1 base, with 10 bases between. Germline V gives CDR1 SGDLS, CDR2 YYNGEE. CDR3 nucleotide sequence: TGTGCCAGCAGCGTAGCAGGTGGACGCCAAGAGACCCAGTACTTC. This codes for CASSVAGGRQETQYF.

This clonotype was counted many times. The chain employs TRBV4-3 and TRBJ1-2; no clear D. This CDR3 spans 12 amino acids. Trimming shortened V by 9 bases and J by 2 bases, and 10 bases separated the two germline ends. From germline, CDR1 is LGHNA and CDR2 YSLEER. CDR3 in DNA: TGCGCCAGTAATTCCGGCAACTATGGCTACACCTTC. Translating gives CASNSGNYGYTF.

The V gene is TRBV29-1, the J gene TRBJ2-5; perhaps TRBD2 as D (5 bases). The CDR3 spans 14 residues. CDR1 and CDR2 from the germline V gene are SQVTM and ANQGSEA. V was shortened by 6 bases and J by 1 base, with 15 bases between the two germline ends. The CDR3 protein is CSVTPHGIQETQYF. CDR3 nucleotide sequence: TGCAGCGTGACACCACACGGGATCCAAGAGACCCAGTACTTC.

The gene calls are TRBV3-1 and TRBJ2-3; unclear D gene. Germline V lookup: CDR1 LGHDT, CDR2 YNNKEL (reference sequence). CDR3 length equals 13 residues. V lost 3 bases, J lost 6 bases, and 10 bases lay in between. DNA for the CDR3: TGTGCCAGCAGCCATTATTCTACGGATACGCAGTATTTT. It translates to CASSHYSTDTQYF.

This clonotype was counted only a few times. This chain links TRBV5-4 with TRBJ2-7, with TRBD1 identical over 10 bases. This CDR3 region has 16 residues. Germline V CDR1 and CDR2: SGHNT, YYREEE (reference sequence). V dropped 5 bases and J dropped 3; count of bases not matched to a gene: 11. The DNA of the CDR3 is TGTGCCAGCAGTCCACAAACCGGGACAGGGGTCTACGAGCAGTACTTC. Encoded protein: CASSPQTGTGVYEQYF.

In its sample, this clonotype was seen many times. The chain uses TRBV7-2 and TRBJ1-1; TRBD1 matches at 7 bases. Germline loops: CDR1 SGHTA, CDR2 FQGNSA. V was clipped by 4 bases and J by 11 bases; unmatched bases: 19. This CDR3 comprises 16 residues. The CDR3 region is CASSYLGEGRGRSAFF. The CDR3 nucleotides read TGTGCCAGCAGCTACCTAGGGGAGGGGAGGGGGCGTTCGGCTTTCTTT.

This chain connects TRBV10-3 to TRBJ2-1; 13 bases align to TRBD2. This CDR3 is 17 amino acids long. The junction had 9 bases not matched to a gene; V was cut back by 0 bases and J by 10 bases. The germline gives CDR1 ENHRY, CDR2 SYGVKD. CDR3 in amino acids: CAISESKGTSGIGEQFF. The CDR3 nucleotides read TGTGCCATCAGTGAGTCGAAAGGGACTAGCGGGATCGGGGAGCAGTTCTTC.

V and J are TRBV12-3 or TRBV12-4 and TRBJ2-4, with D maybe TRBD1 (5 bases). The germline V and J ends were trimmed by 3 bases and 1 base, with 13 bases remaining between them. The CDR3 spans 16 residues. CDR3 sequence (DNA): TGTGCCAGCAGTTTGTCTGGGGCCCGGGCCAAAAACATTCAGTACTTC. It is translated as CASSLSGARAKNIQYF.

Only a few counts were recorded for this clonotype. The V and J genes are TRBV15 and TRBJ2-7; 10 nucleotides line up with TRBD1. Trimming at V came to 3 bases and at J to 2 bases, leaving 4 bases not matched to a gene. Germline lookup yields CDR1 LNHNV and CDR2 YYDKDF (reference sequence). This CDR3 is built from 15 residues. The CDR3 DNA sequence: TGTGCCACCAGCAGTGACAGGGGGCATACCTACGAGCAGTACTTC. Its translation: CATSSDRGHTYEQYF.

The chain has TRBV6-1 and TRBJ2-6; D may be TRBD1 (7 bases). Germline V gene sequence: CDR1 MNHNS, CDR2 SASEGT. This CDR3 has 18 residues. Trimming shortened V by 2 bases and J by 0 bases, and 14 bases separated the two germline ends. CDR3 sequence: CASSEIGGTVSGANVLTF. The CDR3 region has the DNA TGTGCCAGCAGTGAAATCGGCGGGACAGTCTCTGGGGCCAACGTCCTGACTTTC.

V is TRBV7-2 and J is TRBJ2-2; possible D gene TRBD1, 5 bases. V was pared by 2 bases and J by 9 bases, with 10 bases between. This CDR3 is built from 13 residues. Germline lookup yields CDR1 SGHTA and CDR2 FQGNSA. The CDR3 reads CASSLSQGRELFF. Here the CDR3 DNA reads TGTGCCAGCAGCTTATCCCAGGGTAGGGAGCTGTTTTTT.

This clonotype was seen a handful of times. The V call is TRBV20-1, the J call TRBJ2-7, with 9 bases that match TRBD1. After removal of 6 bases from V and 5 bases from J, the junction contained 11 bases not matched to a gene. In germline, CDR1 is DFQATT, CDR2 SNEGSKA (reference sequence). The CDR3 loop spans 14 amino acids. The CDR3 reads CSAPLDRGFDEQYF. The CDR3 nucleotides are TGCAGTGCCCCGCTGGACAGGGGTTTCGACGAGCAGTACTTC.

This clonotype has just one count. The J gene is TRBJ2-5, the V gene TRBV7-8; 9 bases agree with TRBD1. Trimming at V came to 5 bases and at J to 2 bases, leaving 6 bases not matched to a gene. This CDR3 has 15 residues. Germline V gene data show CDR1 as SGHVS and CDR2 as FQNEAQ. The CDR3 here is CASSQVTGGQETQYF. The CDR3 DNA sequence: TGTGCCAGCAGCCAAGTGACAGGGGGTCAAGAGACCCAGTACTTC.

This clonotype was observed once. The chain has TRBV3-1 and TRBJ2-3; 8 bases match TRBD2. Trimming removed 4 bases from V and 6 bases from J; junction bases left unmatched: 12. The CDR3 sequence is 16 residues long. Per germline, CDR1 LGHDT and CDR2 YNNKEL (reference sequence). The CDR3 loop is CASSRRGLERTDTQYF. The CDR3 bases are TGTGCCAGCAGCCGAAGGGGACTAGAGAGGACGGATACGCAGTATTTT.

This clonotype was counted only a few times. The gene calls are TRBV11-1 and TRBJ2-2, with TRBD2 matching over 9 bases. V trimming: 5 bases; J trimming: 6 bases; junction bases outside the gene matches: 16. Germline-derived CDR1 and CDR2 are SGHAT and FQDESV (reference sequence). CDR3 length: 18 residues. In nucleotides, the CDR3 is TGTGCCAGCAGCCCCCTTAGGCGGGAGGGCCCGAGCCCCGGGGAGCTGTTTTTT. Translation: CASSPLRREGPSPGELFF.

The gene calls are TRBV6-2 or TRBV6-3 and TRBJ1-5; the D gene is possibly TRBD1 (5 bases). CDR3 length equals 15 residues. From germline, CDR1 is MNHEY and CDR2 SVGEGT. V gave up 0 bases and J gave up 4 bases, with 10 bases separating them. CDR3 sequence reads: CASSYSRGDNQPQHF. The CDR3 coding sequence is TGTGCCAGCAGTTACTCGAGGGGCGATAATCAGCCCCAGCATTTT.

V is TRBV7-3 and J is TRBJ1-2; the D gene is possibly TRBD1 (5 bases). CDR1 is SGHTA and CDR2 is FQGTGA in the germline V gene. The ends were cut back, 1 base at V and 4 bases at J, with 19 bases in the middle. The CDR3 runs to 17 residues. CDR3 sequence: CASSLNRTLPFLYGYTF. The CDR3 region has the DNA TGTGCCAGCAGCTTAAACAGGACCCTTCCTTTCCTCTATGGCTACACCTTC.

The CDR3 bases are TGTGCCAGCAGCCAACGGCCGGGACGGAGCTCCTACGAGCAGTACTTC. Its protein product is CASSQRPGRSSYEQYF. The V gene is TRBV7-8, the J gene TRBJ2-7; D may correspond to TRBD1 or TRBD2 (5 bases each). CDR1 and CDR2 from the germline V gene are SGHVS and FQNEAQ. CDR3 length: 16 residues. Trimming pared 5 bases from V and 0 bases from J, leaving 17 bases between. The full variable domain, with the rest looked up from reference TRBV7-8 and TRBJ2-7, is GAGVSQSPRYKVAKRGQDVALRCDPISGHVSLFWYQQALGQGPEFLTYFQNEAQLDKSGLPSDRFFAERPEGSVSTLKIQRTQQEDSAVYLCASSQRPGRSSYEQYFGPGTRLTVT.

The chain employs TRBV10-3 and TRBJ2-3, with 7 bases lining up with TRBD2. CDR1 ENHRY and CDR2 SYGVKD come from the germline V gene. J gave up 3 bases and V 8 bases, and 5 bases lay outside the gene matches. This CDR3 has 13 amino acids. The CDR3 loop is CAIEAGGTDTQYF. The CDR3 coding sequence is TGTGCCATCGAGGCCGGGGGGACAGATACGCAGTATTTT.

CDR3 in amino acids: CASSQIAGYNEQFF. CDR3 nucleotide sequence: TGTGCCAGCAGCCAAATAGCGGGATACAATGAGCAGTTCTTC. The chain recombines TRBV14 with TRBJ2-1; TRBD2 matches at 8 bases. Germline assignment: CDR1 SGHDN and CDR2 FVKESK. The trim removed 2 bases at V and 4 bases at J, leaving 1 base unmatched. This CDR3 has 14 amino acids. Using reference TRBV14 and TRBJ2-1 for the parts outside the CDR3, the full variable domain is EAGVTQFPSHSVIEKGQTVTLRCDPISGHDNLYWYRRVMGKEIKFLLHFVKESKQDESGMPNNRFLAERTGGTYSTLKVQPAELEDSGVYFCASSQIAGYNEQFFGPGTRLTVL.

The V call is TRBV15, the J call TRBJ2-3, with D possibly called TRBD1 or TRBD2 (5 bases each). V dropped 2 bases and J dropped 2 bases, with 11 bases sitting between them. This CDR3 region has 15 residues. Germline V gene lookup returns CDR1 LNHNV and CDR2 YYDKDF (reference sequence). The CDR3 DNA is TGTGCCACCAGCAGAAGGGACGGGCTCACAGATACGCAGTATTTT. Amino acid sequence: CATSRRDGLTDTQYF.

The CDR3 bases are TGTGCCAGCAGCTTCGGGGCTATCGATGAGCAGTTCTTC. This gives the protein CASSFGAIDEQFF. The rearrangement joins TRBV7-2 to TRBJ2-1; D is tentatively TRBD1 or TRBD2 (5 bases each). The CDR3 spans 13 residues. The ends were cut back, 3 bases at V and 8 bases at J, with 11 bases in the middle. Per germline, CDR1 SGHTA and CDR2 FQGNSA.

Many counts were recorded for this clonotype. The chain uses TRBV20-1 and TRBJ2-7; TRBD1 matches at 10 bases. V was pared by 5 bases and J by 7 bases, with 11 bases of the junction left unmatched. CDR3 length: 14 amino acids. Germline V gene data show CDR1 as DFQATT and CDR2 as SNEGSKA (reference sequence). As DNA, the CDR3 is TGCAGTGCTGAAACCGGGACAGGGGCCTTGGAGCAGTACTTC. This encodes CSAETGTGALEQYF.